This T cell receptor (beta chain) was documented in a study of vaccination effects on CD4 cells after COVID-19. Background on the study: All participants had two doses of either the BNT162b2 or mRNA-1273 vaccine. Study-wide results and caveats: There was marked clonal contraction among infection- and vaccine-induced clones late after vaccination.

Ahead of sequencing, the ViraFEST assay grew antigen-specific CD4+ T cells using viral peptide pools. The culture ran for around 10 days before CD4+ T cells were isolated. The study found no prior SARS-CoV-2 infection in the vaccine recipients, who tested negative for nucleocapsid antibodies. A few million PBMC per well were cultured with around 10 IU/ml IL-2 and 7.5 to 10 ug/ml peptides. The germline CDR1 and CDR2 sequences are LNHNV and YYDKDF (reference sequence). The CDR3 length is 15 residues. V was trimmed by 0 bases and J by 5 bases, leaving 8 bases between them. Using immunoSEQ multiplex PCR, the repertoire was profiled, and TCRdb retains in-frame clones only, with some absent. The sample has about 60,000 clones, 80% to 90% seen once. On this clone: The target antigen is unknown.

The genes are TRBV15 and TRBJ1-6; TRBD1 is a possible D gene (5 bases). The clonotype originates from a human donor who received a COVID-19 vaccine. The sample in question was CD4+ T cells from PBMCs cultured with HCoV-229E spike peptides, obtained before COVID-19 vaccination. The DNA for the CDR3 is TGTGCCACCAGCAGAGAGACAGCCGATAATTCACCCCTCCACTTT. As protein: CATSRETADNSPLHF.